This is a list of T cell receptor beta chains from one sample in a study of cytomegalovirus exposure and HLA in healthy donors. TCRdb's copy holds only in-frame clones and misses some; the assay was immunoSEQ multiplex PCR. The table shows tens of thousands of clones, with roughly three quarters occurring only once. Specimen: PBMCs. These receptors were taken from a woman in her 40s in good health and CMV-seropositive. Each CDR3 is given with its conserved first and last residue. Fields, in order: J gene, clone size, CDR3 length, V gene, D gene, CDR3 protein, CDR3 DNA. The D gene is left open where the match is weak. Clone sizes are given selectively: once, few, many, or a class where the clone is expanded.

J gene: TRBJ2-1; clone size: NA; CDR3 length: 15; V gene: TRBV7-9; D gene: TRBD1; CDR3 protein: CASSSLTGAGNEQFF; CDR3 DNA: TGTGCCAGCAGTTCGCTGACAGGGGCGGGCAATGAGCAGTTCTTC
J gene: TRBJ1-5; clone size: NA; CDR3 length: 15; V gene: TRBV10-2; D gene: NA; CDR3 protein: CASSGGGTSNQPQHF; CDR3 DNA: TGCGCCAGCAGTGGGGGGGGGACGAGCAATCAGCCCCAGCATTTT
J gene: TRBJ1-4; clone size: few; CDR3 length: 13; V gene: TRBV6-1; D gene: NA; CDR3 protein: CASSGRLGGKLFF; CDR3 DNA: TGTGCCAGCAGTGGACGGCTCGGGGGAAAACTGTTTTTT
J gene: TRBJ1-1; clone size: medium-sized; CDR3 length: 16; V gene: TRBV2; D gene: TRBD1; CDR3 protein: CASSAEVGSTGRVAFF; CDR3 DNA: TGTGCCAGCAGTGCTGAGGTCGGATCGACAGGGCGTGTAGCTTTCTTT
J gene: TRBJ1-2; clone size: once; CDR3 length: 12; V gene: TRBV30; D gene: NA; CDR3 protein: CAWNPGAYGYTF; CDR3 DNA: TGTGCCTGGAATCCAGGGGCCTATGGCTACACCTTC
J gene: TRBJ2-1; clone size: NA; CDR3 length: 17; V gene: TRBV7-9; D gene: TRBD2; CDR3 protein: CASSFPWTSGRSIEQFF; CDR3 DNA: TGTGCCAGCAGCTTCCCGTGGACTAGCGGGAGGTCCATTGAGCAGTTCTTC
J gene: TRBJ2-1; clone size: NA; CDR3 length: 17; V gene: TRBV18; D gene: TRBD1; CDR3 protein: CASSQPLTGDSYNEQFF; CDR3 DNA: TGTGCCAGCTCACAACCCTTGACAGGGGATTCCTACAATGAGCAGTTCTTC
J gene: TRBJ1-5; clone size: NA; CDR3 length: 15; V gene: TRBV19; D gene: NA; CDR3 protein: CASSDLRGLSQPQHF; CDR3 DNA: TGTGCCAGTAGTGATTTGCGGGGGCTGAGTCAGCCCCAGCATTTT
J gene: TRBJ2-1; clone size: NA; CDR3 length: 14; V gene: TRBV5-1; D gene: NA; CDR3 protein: CASSLAVTNNEQFF; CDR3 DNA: TGCGCCAGCAGCTTGGCAGTCACCAACAATGAGCAGTTCTTC
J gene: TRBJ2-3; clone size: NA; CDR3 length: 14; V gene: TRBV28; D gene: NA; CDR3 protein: CASSWSTNTDTQYF; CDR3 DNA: TGTGCCAGCAGTTGGAGCACTAACACAGATACGCAGTATTTT
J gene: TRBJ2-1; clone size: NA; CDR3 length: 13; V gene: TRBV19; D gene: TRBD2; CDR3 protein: CASTATSGNEQFF; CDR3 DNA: TGTGCCAGTACCGCGACTAGCGGGAATGAGCAGTTCTTC
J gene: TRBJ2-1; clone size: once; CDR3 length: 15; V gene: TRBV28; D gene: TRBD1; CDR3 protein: CASSLGGTGLSEQFF; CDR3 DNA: TGTGCCAGCAGTTTGGGCGGGACAGGGCTGAGTGAGCAGTTCTTC
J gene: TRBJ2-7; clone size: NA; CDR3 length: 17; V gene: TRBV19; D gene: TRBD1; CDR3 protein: CASSIHSGTGLSHEQYF; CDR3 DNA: TGTGCCAGTAGTATCCATTCCGGGACAGGGTTGTCCCACGAGCAGTACTTC
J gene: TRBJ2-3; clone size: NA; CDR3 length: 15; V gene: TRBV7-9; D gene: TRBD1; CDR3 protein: CASSMKTGGTDTQYF; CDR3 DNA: TGTGCCAGCAGCATGAAGACAGGGGGCACAGATACGCAGTATTTT
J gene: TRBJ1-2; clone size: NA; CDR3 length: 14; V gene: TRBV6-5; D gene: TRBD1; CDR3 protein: CASSTIDRGYGYTF; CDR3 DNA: TGTGCCAGCAGTACGATCGACAGGGGGTATGGCTACACCTTC
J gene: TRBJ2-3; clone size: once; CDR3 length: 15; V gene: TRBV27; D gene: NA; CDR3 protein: CASSISTGRTDTQYF; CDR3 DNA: TGTGCCAGCAGCATCTCGACAGGGAGGACAGATACGCAGTATTTT
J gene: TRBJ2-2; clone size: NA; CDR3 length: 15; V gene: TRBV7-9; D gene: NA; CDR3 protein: CASSFPLPNTGELFF; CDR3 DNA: TGTGCCAGCAGCTTTCCCCTACCCAACACCGGGGAGCTGTTTTTT
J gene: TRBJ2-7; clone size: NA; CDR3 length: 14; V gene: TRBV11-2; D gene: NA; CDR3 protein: CASSLVGSDYEQYF; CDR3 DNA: TGTGCCAGCAGCTTAGTAGGCAGCGATTACGAGCAGTACTTC
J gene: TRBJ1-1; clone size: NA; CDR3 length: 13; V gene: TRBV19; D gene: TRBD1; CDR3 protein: CASSSQGYTEAFF; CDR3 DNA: TGTGCCAGCTCCTCACAGGGGTACACTGAAGCTTTCTTT
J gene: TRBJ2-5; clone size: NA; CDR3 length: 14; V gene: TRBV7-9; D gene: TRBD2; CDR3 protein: CASSSTSGQETQYF; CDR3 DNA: TGTGCCAGCAGCTCTACTAGCGGACAAGAGACCCAGTACTTC
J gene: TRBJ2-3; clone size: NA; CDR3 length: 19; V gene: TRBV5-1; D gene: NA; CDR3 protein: CASSFSHYQERPSTDTQYF; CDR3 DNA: TGCGCCAGCAGCTTTTCCCACTATCAAGAGCGACCTAGCACAGATACGCAGTATTTT
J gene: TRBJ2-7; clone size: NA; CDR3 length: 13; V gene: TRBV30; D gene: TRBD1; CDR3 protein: CAWYRGPSYEQYF; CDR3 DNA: TGTGCCTGGTACAGGGGGCCTTCATACGAGCAGTACTTC
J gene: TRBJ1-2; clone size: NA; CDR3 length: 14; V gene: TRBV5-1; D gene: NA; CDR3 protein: CASSLARGGEGYTF; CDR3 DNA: TGCGCCAGCAGCTTGGCTCGGGGGGGAGAGGGCTACACCTTC
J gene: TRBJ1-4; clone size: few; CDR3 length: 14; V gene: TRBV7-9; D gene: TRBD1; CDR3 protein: CASSPGDRDEKLFF; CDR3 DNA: TGTGCCAGCAGCCCTGGAGACAGGGATGAAAAACTGTTTTTT
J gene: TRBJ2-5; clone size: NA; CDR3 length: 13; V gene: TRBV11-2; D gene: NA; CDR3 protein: CASSLREQEAQYF; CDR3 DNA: TGTGCCAGCAGCTTGCGGGAACAGGAGGCCCAGTACTTC
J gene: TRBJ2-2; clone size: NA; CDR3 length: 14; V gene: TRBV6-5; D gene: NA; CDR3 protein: CASSYWRGTGELFF; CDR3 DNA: TGTGCCAGCAGTTACTGGAGGGGCACCGGGGAGCTGTTTTTT
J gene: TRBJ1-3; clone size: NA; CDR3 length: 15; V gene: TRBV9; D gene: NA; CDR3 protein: CASSPTQGSGNTIYF; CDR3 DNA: TGTGCCAGCAGCCCGACTCAGGGATCTGGAAACACCATATATTTT
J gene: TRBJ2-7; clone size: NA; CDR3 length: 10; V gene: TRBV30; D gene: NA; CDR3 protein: CAWAKSEQYF; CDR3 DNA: TGTGCCTGGGCGAAAAGCGAGCAGTACTTC